These 31 T cell receptor beta chains were all obtained from the same sample, sequenced in a study of cytomegalovirus exposure and HLA in healthy donors. The PCR had 60 Vbeta and 13 Jbeta primers. Profiling relied on immunoSEQ multiplex PCR, and the TCRdb table lists in-frame clones only, not all of them. The table lists around 130,000 clones, about 79% of them singletons. Specimen: PBMCs. These receptors all stem from a woman between 18 and 29 years old in good health and CMV-seropositive.

CDR3 nucleotides: TGTGCCAGTAGCGACAGGGGCTCCGAGCAGTACTTC. Protein: CASSDRGSEQYF. The chain combines TRBV19 with TRBJ2-7; 8 nucleotides align to TRBD1. Losses at the gene ends were 6 bases for V and 6 bases for J; bases not matched to a gene: 4. The CDR3 length is 12 residues. Per the germline V gene, CDR1 is LNHDA and CDR2 is SQIVND (reference sequence).

Regarding this clone: The identical CDR3 is also encoded by other nucleotide sequences in the sample. The genes are TRBV5-1 and TRBJ2-5, with D unclear. V shed 2 bases and J shed 1 base, with 9 bases lying between them. The CDR3 totals 14 residues. CDR1 is SGHRS and CDR2 is YFSETQ in the germline V gene. CDR3 coding DNA: TGCGCCAGCAGCTTAGGCGGCCTCCAAGAGACCCAGTACTTC. It encodes CASSLGGLQETQYF.

The chain carries TRBV5-4 and TRBJ2-3; TRBD1 aligns across 7 bases. This CDR3 comprises 18 residues. V shed 1 base and J 0 bases; nucleotides not matched to a gene: 11. Germline V gives CDR1 SGHNT, CDR2 YYREEE (reference sequence). The CDR3 nucleotides read TGTGCCAGCAGCTTGTCGACAGGGTGGGCTTACAGCACAGATACGCAGTATTTT. Amino acids: CASSLSTGWAYSTDTQYF.

The chain joins TRBV5-1 to TRBJ2-1; TRBD2 is a possible D gene (6 bases). This CDR3 region has 13 residues. The V and J ends lost 2 bases and 6 bases respectively, with 9 bases between them. Germline values: CDR1 SGHRS, CDR2 YFSETQ. CDR3 DNA sequence: TGCGCCAGCAGCTTAGAGGGACTCAATGAGCAGTTCTTC. It encodes CASSLEGLNEQFF.

In DNA form, the CDR3 reads TGTGCCAGCAGCTTAGGACCGGGACTAGCGGGGGGCTCCACCGGGGAGCTGTTTTTT. It encodes CASSLGPGLAGGSTGELFF. This sequence joins TRBV11-2 and TRBJ2-2; 15 bases are shared with TRBD2. CDR3 length equals 19 residues. J lost 4 bases, V lost 1 base, and 7 bases had no gene match. Germline CDR1 is SGHAT and CDR2 is FQNNGV.

The CDR3 spells CASSEAGGQGDGYTF. In nucleotides, the CDR3 is TGTGCCAGCAGTGAAGCGGGGGGGCAGGGAGATGGCTACACCTTC. This chain links TRBV2 with TRBJ1-2; tentatively, D is TRBD1 (6 bases). The CDR3 totals 15 residues. From germline, CDR1 is SNHLY and CDR2 FYNNEI. Trimming pared 0 bases from V and 6 bases from J, leaving 14 bases between.

The chain carries TRBV5-5 and TRBJ2-7; possibly TRBD2 for D (6 bases). V was cut by 4 bases and J by 3 bases, with 17 bases left in between. The CDR3 consists of 15 residues. Germline-derived CDR1 and CDR2 are SGHKS and YYEKEE (reference sequence). The CDR3 DNA follows: TGTGCCAGCAGCCAGGGACTTAACGATATCTACGAGCAGTACTTC. Translating it yields CASSQGLNDIYEQYF.

The CDR3 spells CASSPLYEQYF. The DNA for the CDR3 is TGTGCCAGCAGCCCCCTCTACGAGCAGTACTTC. The chain combines TRBV27 with TRBJ2-7, with D uncertain. CDR1 is MNHEY and CDR2 is SMNVEV in the germline V gene (reference sequence). The CDR3 contains 11 residues. V lost 6 bases to trimming and J lost 3 bases, with 6 bases between them.

V usage is TRBV7-3 and J usage is TRBJ1-1; 8 bases agree with TRBD1. V dropped 4 bases and J dropped 3; count of bases not matched to a gene: 1. The CDR3 sequence is 13 residues long. Germline CDR1 SGHTA, CDR2 FQGTGA. The CDR3 loop is CASSSGQDTEAFF. The DNA for the CDR3 is TGTGCCAGCAGCTCGGGACAGGACACTGAAGCTTTCTTT.

DNA for the CDR3: TGTGCCAGCAGCTTAGATACGAGAAACACTGAAGCTTTCTTT. Its translation is CASSLDTRNTEAFF. The chain recombines TRBV11-3 with TRBJ1-1, with D unclear. Per germline, CDR1 SGHNT and CDR2 YENEEA. This CDR3 is 14 amino acids long. The V end lost 0 bases, the J end lost 2 bases, and 7 bases lay between the germline ends.

This chain connects TRBV2 to TRBJ1-6; no definite D call. Germline CDR1 is SNHLY and CDR2 is FYNNEI. The V end lost 5 bases, the J end lost 9 bases, and 11 bases lay between the germline ends. The CDR3 consists of 13 residues. DNA for the CDR3: TGTGCCAGCAGTACTCAGGTCGGTTCACCCCTCCACTTT. Translation: CASSTQVGSPLHF.

The V and J genes are TRBV19 and TRBJ1-1; D unclear. This CDR3 has 12 amino acids. The ends were cut back, 5 bases at V and 5 bases at J, with 9 bases in the middle. CDR1 is LNHDA and CDR2 is SQIVND in the germline V gene (reference sequence). CDR3 loop: CASSWSGTEAFF. In DNA, the CDR3 is TGTGCCAGTAGTTGGTCGGGAACTGAAGCTTTCTTT. Based on the CDR3 plus reference TRBV19 and TRBJ1-1, the full variable domain is DGGITQSPKYLFRKEGQNVTLSCEQNLNHDAMYWYRQDPGQGLRLIYYSQIVNDFQKGDIAEGYSVSREKKESFPLTVTSAQKNPTAFYLCASSWSGTEAFFGQGTRLTVV.

This sequence joins TRBV27 and TRBJ2-1; the D gene is possibly TRBD2 (7 bases). The CDR3 loop spans 14 amino acids. The V end was cut by 4 bases, the J end by 10 bases, with 17 bases between. Germline V gene data show CDR1 as MNHEY and CDR2 as SMNVEV (reference sequence). CDR3 nucleotides: TGTGCCAGCAGTTGGGGGGGCACTAGAAGGGAGCAGTTCTTC. Protein product: CASSWGGTRREQFF.

The chain is built from TRBV11-3 and TRBJ2-3; D remains ambiguous. This CDR3 comprises 12 residues. Germline loops: CDR1 SGHNT, CDR2 YENEEA. Trimming removed 5 bases from V and 5 bases from J, with 8 bases in between. CDR3 DNA sequence: TGTGCCAGCAGCAACCGAGAAGATACGCAGTATTTT. Protein product: CASSNREDTQYF.

The chain uses TRBV19 and TRBJ1-6; D might be TRBD1 (5 bases). Trimming stripped 3 bases from V and 5 bases from J, with 8 bases between. This CDR3 region has 14 residues. The germline gives CDR1 LNHDA, CDR2 SQIVND (reference sequence). CDR3 in DNA: TGTGCCAGTAGTATTACAGGAGATAATTCACCCCTCCACTTT. This sequence encodes CASSITGDNSPLHF.

DNA of the CDR3: TGTGCCAGCAGTTACTCTGGCTGGACAGATACGCAGTATTTT. The encoded protein is CASSYSGWTDTQYF. The chain is built from TRBV6-5 and TRBJ2-3; D call uncertain. V lost 0 bases to trimming and J lost 3 bases, with 7 bases between them. Germline CDR1 is MNHEY and CDR2 is SVGAGI. This CDR3 has 14 amino acids.

This chain connects TRBV7-3 to TRBJ2-1, with TRBD2 matching 7 bases. Per the germline V gene, CDR1 is SGHTA and CDR2 is FQGTGA. After removal of 1 base from V and 7 bases from J, the junction contained 4 bases not matched to a gene. This CDR3 has 14 amino acids. The CDR3 DNA reads TGTGCCAGCAGCTTAATGGGGGGGGATAATGAGCAGTTCTTC. Protein product: CASSLMGGDNEQFF.

The chain combines TRBV6-6 with TRBJ1-5; tentatively, D is TRBD1 (5 bases). Germline-derived CDR1 and CDR2 are MNHNY and SVGAGI (reference sequence). V was trimmed by 2 bases and J by 4 bases, leaving 9 bases between them. The CDR3 length is 14 residues. In DNA form, the CDR3 reads TGTGCCAGCAGTTACCGGGGGTTAAATCAGCCCCAGCATTTT. Translation gives CASSYRGLNQPQHF.

V is TRBV6-1 and J is TRBJ2-7; 7 nucleotides line up with TRBD2. CDR1 MNHNS and CDR2 SASEGT come from the germline V gene. The J segment lost 7 bases and the V segment lost 5 bases, leaving 8 bases of the junction unmatched. The CDR3 loop spans 13 amino acids. Written as DNA, the CDR3 is TGTGCCAGCAGTTATAGCGGGTACGGGGAGCAGTACTTC. This encodes CASSYSGYGEQYF.

This clone was seen once. This chain links TRBV25-1 with TRBJ1-1; D not resolved. This CDR3 has 13 amino acids. Germline V gives CDR1 MGHDK, CDR2 SYGVNS. V lost 3 bases to trimming and J lost 0 bases, with 5 bases between them. The DNA for the CDR3 is TGTGCCAGCAGTGAGGGCCTGAACACTGAAGCTTTCTTT. Translating it yields CASSEGLNTEAFF. The full variable domain, completed using reference TRBV25-1 and TRBJ1-1, is EADIYQTPRYLVIGTGKKITLECSQTMGHDKMYWYQQDPGMELHLIHYSYGVNSTEKGDLSSESTVSRIRTEHFPLTLESARPSHTSQYLCASSEGLNTEAFFGQGTRLTVV.

The chain couples TRBV4-1 to TRBJ1-5; D might be TRBD1 (6 bases). Germline loops: CDR1 MGHRA, CDR2 YSYEKL. The CDR3 contains 15 residues. With 0 bases removed from V and 4 bases from J, the gap between germline ends came to 10 bases. In nucleotides, the CDR3 is TGCGCCAGCAGCCAAGAGGGGGCGCGGAATCAGCCCCAGCATTTT. It translates to CASSQEGARNQPQHF.

The table lists this clone with a count of one. The rearrangement uses TRBV15 and TRBJ2-7, with a tentative D call TRBD2 (6 bases). Germline CDR1 is LNHNV and CDR2 is YYDKDF (reference sequence). This CDR3 has 14 amino acids. V lost 1 base and J lost 0, with 7 bases in between. The CDR3 nucleotides read TGTGCCACCAGCAGAGGGGGGGACTCCTACGAGCAGTACTTC. This codes for CATSRGGDSYEQYF.

The rearrangement uses TRBV28 and TRBJ2-7; D is perhaps TRBD1 (5 bases). V dropped 9 bases and J dropped 0 bases, with 21 bases sitting between them. This CDR3 spans 16 amino acids. Germline V lookup: CDR1 MDHEN, CDR2 SYDVKM. The CDR3 reads CASLGVVGQSSYEQYF. The CDR3, as DNA: TGTGCCAGTTTAGGGGTCGTAGGGCAGAGCTCCTACGAGCAGTACTTC.

The V call is TRBV10-3, the J call TRBJ1-6; 8 bases map to TRBD1. Per the germline V gene, CDR1 is ENHRY and CDR2 is SYGVKD. V lost 4 bases and J lost 8; bases outside the gene matches: 10. The CDR3 consists of 16 residues. The CDR3 here is CAISAHSGGEDSPLHF. The CDR3 DNA is TGTGCCATCAGTGCCCATTCAGGGGGCGAGGATTCACCCCTCCACTTT.

CDR3 sequence: CASDRLAGDYEQYF. CDR3 nucleotide sequence: TGTGCCAGCGACCGACTAGCGGGGGACTACGAGCAGTACTTC. The V and J genes are TRBV6-1 and TRBJ2-7, with TRBD2 matching over 12 bases. The V gene end was trimmed by 8 bases and the J gene end by 3 bases; junction bases not matched to a gene: 5. The CDR3 is 14 residues long. The germline CDR1 and CDR2 sequences are MNHNS and SASEGT.

This rearrangement joins TRBV11-2 to TRBJ2-1; TRBD2 matches 10 bases. From germline, CDR1 is SGHAT and CDR2 FQNNGV. V dropped 2 bases and J dropped 7; count of bases not matched to a gene: 2. The CDR3 runs 14 residues. CDR3 in DNA: TGTGCCAGCAGCTTAAGCGGGGGGGGGAATGAGCAGTTCTTC. This sequence encodes CASSLSGGGNEQFF.

The chain combines TRBV5-6 with TRBJ2-5, with D possibly TRBD1 on 5 matching bases. Trimming pared 2 bases from V and 6 bases from J, leaving 14 bases between. There are 14 residues in the CDR3. From germline, CDR1 is SGHDT and CDR2 YYEEEE. CDR3 nucleotides: TGTGCCAGCAGCTTCGAGACAGAGATGAAGACCCAGTACTTC. Its translation: CASSFETEMKTQYF.

Only a few counts were recorded for this clone. The J gene is TRBJ1-1, the V gene TRBV6-5; 7 nucleotides agree with TRBD1. Germline V gene sequence: CDR1 MNHEY, CDR2 SVGAGI. With 4 bases clipped from V and 2 bases from J, the junction kept 7 bases outside the gene matches. This CDR3 contains 15 residues. This CDR3 reads CASSSPRDSNTEAFF. The CDR3 nucleotides read TGTGCCAGCAGTTCGCCCCGGGACAGCAACACTGAAGCTTTCTTT.

The chain uses TRBV7-9 and TRBJ1-3; D might be TRBD1 (5 bases). The CDR3 has 12 residues. Germline CDR1 reads SEHNR; CDR2 reads FQNEAQ (reference sequence). Trimming shortened V by 10 bases and J by 4 bases, and 11 bases separated the two germline ends. The CDR3 loop reads CATARVGNTIYF. As DNA, the CDR3 is TGTGCCACCGCCAGGGTCGGAAACACCATATATTTT.

J is TRBJ2-2 and V is TRBV5-1, with 9 bases matching TRBD1. This CDR3 has 17 residues. After removal of 4 bases from V and 5 bases from J, the junction contained 12 bases not matched to a gene. Germline V gene sequence: CDR1 SGHRS, CDR2 YFSETQ. The DNA for the CDR3 is TGCGCCAGCAGCACTTGGACAGGGGTGGACCTTACCGGGGAGCTGTTTTTT. It is translated as CASSTWTGVDLTGELFF.

The genes are TRBV14 and TRBJ2-7; D may be TRBD2 (6 bases). The CDR3 is 16 amino acids. Germline loops: CDR1 SGHDN, CDR2 FVKESK. Trimming removed 4 bases at V and 4 bases at J, with 20 bases between. The DNA for the CDR3 is TGTGCCAGCAGCCCACAGTCGTCGAGCGGGTCTTACGAGCAGTACTTC. Its protein is CASSPQSSSGSYEQYF.